One and the same sample provided the 10 T cell receptor beta chains below, sequenced in a study of T cells in Graves' hyperthyroidism and ophthalmopathy (dated by TCRdb to between 2019 and 2020). Libraries were built with multiplex PCR. Sequenced on an Illumina HiSeq 2000. The TCR beta CDR3 regions were amplified from RNA transcripts. For the first round of RT-PCR on the TCR CDR3, the HTBI primer set was used together with the Qiagen OneStep RT-PCR kit. TCRdb itself trimmed the public reads at Q25 with fastp, ran MiXCR and retained productive beta chains. Rows are unified per CDR3 protein, each entry keeping the most common DNA and genes. Across this sample there are around 350,000 distinct CDR3 sequences, with roughly 15% seen only once. The ten top clones hold approximately 20% of the sample. Sequences were obtained from blood. The receptors originated from a woman aged 60-70 years with Graves' ophthalmopathy.

This clonotype showed up just a few times. V gene TRBV10-2 combines with J gene TRBJ2-5, with 7 bases fitting TRBD1. The V gene end was trimmed by 8 bases and the J gene end by 5 bases; junction bases not matched to a gene: 11. Per germline, CDR1 WSHSY and CDR2 SAAADI. This CDR3 contains 14 residues. The CDR3 is CASGQRQGRETQYF. As DNA, the CDR3 is TGCGCCAGCGGTCAAAGACAGGGTAGGGAGACCCAGTACTTC.

This clonotype was counted many times. The V call is TRBV28, the J call TRBJ2-1; 8 positions agree with TRBD2. The CDR3 is made up of 16 amino acids. Germline-derived CDR1 and CDR2 are MDHEN and SYDVKM. V lost 7 bases, J lost 7 bases, and 15 bases stayed unmatched. Written as DNA, the CDR3 is TGTGCCAGCACATCCCGTGCGGGAGGTTCTTTTAATGAGCAGTTCTTC. Translation: CASTSRAGGSFNEQFF.

On this clonotype: The junction and the germline gene differ at one end; a read error may be behind it. The J gene is TRBJ1-6, the V gene TRBV7-7; D is perhaps TRBD1 (5 bases). This CDR3 spans 13 amino acids. Germline V lookup: CDR1 SSHAT, CDR2 FNYEAQ (reference sequence). CDR3 sequence: CASSIQGGSPLHF. CDR3 nucleotides: TGTGCTAGCAGCATTCAGGGCGGTTCACCCCTCCACTTT.

The chain joins TRBV29-1 to TRBJ1-2; TRBD1 is a possible D gene (6 bases). Germline V lookup: CDR1 SQVTM, CDR2 ANQGSEA. There are 12 residues in the CDR3. The V end lost 6 bases, the J end lost 4 bases, and 12 bases lay between the germline ends. The CDR3 loop reads CSVDDRIYGYTF. The CDR3 DNA reads as TGCAGCGTCGATGACAGGATCTATGGCTACACCTTC.

At least ten counts were recorded for this clonotype. This sequence joins TRBV7-2 and TRBJ1-1, with D tentatively TRBD1 (5 bases). There are 16 residues in the CDR3. Germline V CDR1 and CDR2: SGHTA, FQGNSA. Trimming removed 1 base from V and 1 base from J, with 13 bases in between. The chain's CDR3 is CASSLVPTGANTEAFF. CDR3 nucleotide sequence: TGTGCCAGCAGCTTAGTGCCCACAGGAGCGAACACTGAAGCTTTCTTT.

This clonotype occurred many times. The chain combines TRBV5-1 with TRBJ2-1; possibly TRBD2 for D (6 bases). From germline, CDR1 is SGHRS and CDR2 YFSETQ. The CDR3 has 13 amino acids. V was cut by 6 bases and J by 8 bases, with 15 bases left in between. CDR3 coding DNA: TGCGCCAGCAACCCCGCGGGGTCCCATGAGCAGTTCTTC. Translation: CASNPAGSHEQFF. Looking up the rest from reference TRBV5-1 and TRBJ2-1 gives the full variable domain: KAGVTQTPRYLIKTRGQQVTLSCSPISGHRSVSWYQQTPGQGLQFLFEYFSETQRNKGNFPGRFSGRQFSNSRSEMNVSTLELGDSALYLCASNPAGSHEQFFGPGTRLTVL.

The CDR3 DNA follows: TGTGCCAGTAGTATCTTTGACAGAGCTGAAGCTTTCTTT. Translating gives CASSIFDRAEAFF. The rearrangement joins TRBV19 to TRBJ1-1; D might be TRBD1 (5 bases). The CDR3 has 13 amino acids. CDR1 and CDR2 from the germline V gene are LNHDA and SQIVND (reference sequence). Deletions cut 3 bases from V and 6 bases from J, with 11 bases between.

This clonotype was counted between two and nine times. The chain couples TRBV28 to TRBJ2-3, with D maybe TRBD2 (6 bases). CDR1 is MDHEN, CDR2 SYDVKM, per germline. V was clipped by 3 bases and J by 0 bases, with 13 bases between them. The CDR3 is 16 amino acids. For the CDR3, the DNA is TGTGCCAGCAGTTTTTCTGGCGGAGGGAGCACAGATACGCAGTATTTT. Its protein is CASSFSGGGSTDTQYF.

This clonotype has a handful of counts. The rearrangement links TRBV19 to TRBJ2-7; D is possibly TRBD1 (6 bases). V gave up 1 base and J gave up 3 bases, with 10 bases separating them. The CDR3 is made up of 14 amino acids. The germline gives CDR1 LNHDA, CDR2 SQIVND (reference sequence). The chain's CDR3 is CASSIVGTNYEQYF. For the CDR3, the DNA is TGTGCCAGTAGTATAGTCGGGACAAACTACGAGCAGTACTTC.

This clonotype was counted only a few times. CDR3 residues: CASSVRGDYQETQYF. CDR3 coding DNA: TGTGCCAGCAGCGTTAGGGGGGACTACCAAGAGACCCAGTACTTC. The genes are TRBV9 and TRBJ2-5; D may correspond to TRBD1 or TRBD2 (6 bases each). This CDR3 region has 15 residues. Germline CDR1 SGDLS, CDR2 YYNGEE. The V end was cut by 2 bases, the J end by 0 bases, with 11 bases between. The full variable domain, in which reference TRBV9 and TRBJ2-5 provide the parts outside the CDR3, is DSGVTQTPKHLITATGQRVTLRCSPRSGDLSVYWYQQSLDQGLQFLIQYYNGEERAKGNILERFSAQQFPDLHSELNLSSLELGDSALYFCASSVRGDYQETQYFGPGTRLLVL.